This note documents a single T cell receptor beta chain sequence. These data belong to a study of blood T cell repertoires in COVID-19. Across the study: The origin of the acute and convalescent COVID-19 samples was the United States, Italy and Spain. Sources were T cells, B-cell-depleted T cells, or PBMCs; the material itself was cDNA or gDNA.

Trimming took 0 bases from V and 4 from J, leaving 10 bases between them. CDR3 size: 16 residues. Germline V gene sequence: CDR1 MGHDK, CDR2 SYGVNS. Original analysis: Nucleated cell counts were estimated from reference gene primer amplification. Assay: immunoSEQ multiplex PCR; the TCRdb copy retains only in-frame clones and omits some. That table gives V, J and clone size, and the DNA gave D and trimming. This table holds 40,000 to 55,000 clones, over 75% found once. The source of this sequence is a man in his fifties or sixties with active COVID-19. This chain connects TRBV25-1 to TRBJ1-6; D not certain. The sequencing sample was made of peripheral blood. The CDR3 is CASSEYIESYNSPLHF. CDR3 bases: TGTGCCAGCAGTGAATATATCGAGTCGTATAATTCACCCCTCCACTTT.